This entry lists 10 T cell receptor beta chains sequenced from one sample in a study of blood T cell repertoires in COVID-19. The method was immunoSEQ multiplex PCR; TCRdb's version includes in-frame clones alone and lacks a portion of them. The table has approximately 250,000 clones, 83% seen once. Sequenced input: peripheral blood. Receptors were obtained from a human donor in a cohort sampled during active COVID-19.

The rearrangement links TRBV6-5 to TRBJ2-1, with 9 nucleotides matching TRBD2. This CDR3 comprises 14 residues. The ends lost 6 bases at V and 6 bases at J; junction bases unmatched: 6. Germline CDR1 and CDR2: MNHEY and SVGAGI. CDR3 coding DNA: TGTGCCAGCAGAAAGGCGGGAGGGTCCAATGAGCAGTTCTTC. Protein sequence: CASRKAGGSNEQFF.

This clone was counted a few times. This rearrangement joins TRBV28 to TRBJ1-5, with D unclear. CDR3 size: 13 residues. Trimming took off 2 bases at V and 11 bases at J, with 13 bases between the two ends. Germline V gene lookup returns CDR1 MDHEN and CDR2 SYDVKM. CDR3 nucleotide sequence: TGTGCCAGCAGTTTAGGACTGGTGGGGTCCCAGCATTTT. Its protein is CASSLGLVGSQHF.

The chain joins TRBV5-4 to TRBJ1-3, with D perhaps matching TRBD1 (5 bases). CDR1 and CDR2 (germline): SGHNT, YYREEE (reference sequence). CDR3 length: 16 residues. Trimming removed 0 bases at V and 0 bases at J, with 10 bases between. The CDR3 nucleotides read TGTGCCAGCAGCTTGGGGACACCTTACTCTGGAAACACCATATATTTT. It specifies CASSLGTPYSGNTIYF.

The chain employs TRBV4-1 and TRBJ2-5; 14 bases match TRBD2. This CDR3 spans 18 amino acids. CDR1 is MGHRA, CDR2 YSYEKL, per germline. The ends lost 3 bases at V and 4 bases at J; junction bases unmatched: 10. The CDR3 DNA reads TGCGCCAGCAGCCAGCCGCCGGGACTAGCGGGGGCGGGAGAGACCCAGTACTTC. Translated, it gives CASSQPPGLAGAGETQYF.

The gene calls are TRBV10-3 and TRBJ1-3; D not certain. Germline lookup yields CDR1 ENHRY and CDR2 SYGVKD. V was clipped by 6 bases and J by 2 bases, with 8 bases between them. This CDR3 is 13 amino acids long. DNA of the CDR3: TGTGCCATCAGGGTACTCACTGGAAACACCATATATTTT. Translating gives CAIRVLTGNTIYF.

For the CDR3, the DNA is TGTGCCAGCAGCCACTTCCCTACGCCCGGGACAGGGGGTGGAGATACGCAGTATTTT. Amino acid sequence: CASSHFPTPGTGGGDTQYF. This sequence joins TRBV14 and TRBJ2-3; 11 nucleotides match TRBD1. The V and J ends lost 3 bases and 5 bases, in that order; junction bases with no gene match: 16. Germline assignment: CDR1 SGHDN and CDR2 FVKESK. The CDR3 is made up of 19 amino acids.

The chain couples TRBV6-5 to TRBJ2-7; 12 bases line up with TRBD2. The CDR3 is 15 amino acids. The junction had 5 bases not matched to a gene; V was cut back by 6 bases and J by 2 bases. Germline loops: CDR1 MNHEY, CDR2 SVGAGI. CDR3 in DNA: TGTGCCAGCAGCGGACTAGCGGGAAGACCCTACGAGCAGTACTTC. This gives the protein CASSGLAGRPYEQYF.

This clone was counted a few times. V usage is TRBV2 and J usage is TRBJ1-4, with TRBD1 matching 7 bases. Germline loops: CDR1 SNHLY, CDR2 FYNNEI. The CDR3 has 14 residues. Trimming at V came to 5 bases and at J to 5 bases, leaving 5 bases not matched to a gene. The CDR3 loop reads CASSRGQANEKLFF. The DNA of the CDR3 is TGTGCCAGCAGTAGAGGACAGGCAAATGAAAAACTGTTTTTT. The whole variable domain, filled in from reference TRBV2 and TRBJ1-4, reads EPEVTQTPSHQVTQMGQEVILRCVPISNHLYFYWYRQILGQKVEFLVSFYNNEISEKSEIFDDQFSVERPDGSNFTLKIRSTKLEDSAMYFCASSRGQANEKLFFGSGTQLSVL.

This clone was counted a single time. The V and J genes are TRBV27 and TRBJ2-1, with 14 nucleotides matching TRBD2. V shed 7 bases and J 0 bases; nucleotides not matched to a gene: 14. The CDR3 is made up of 20 amino acids. Germline lookup yields CDR1 MNHEY and CDR2 SMNVEV (reference sequence). In DNA, the CDR3 is TGTGCCAGCACCCAAGGAGGGACTAGCGGGGGAATTAGCTCCTACAATGAGCAGTTCTTC. It yields the protein CASTQGGTSGGISSYNEQFF.

This clone was recorded once. V gene TRBV7-9 combines with J gene TRBJ2-2; 9 bases line up with TRBD1. Germline-derived CDR1 and CDR2 are SEHNR and FQNEAQ (reference sequence). The CDR3 length is 15 residues. The J segment lost 6 bases and the V segment lost 5 bases, leaving 7 bases of the junction unmatched. The DNA of the CDR3 is TGTGCCAGCAGCCCCGGGGACAGGGTGGCCGGGGAGCTGTTTTTT. Its translation is CASSPGDRVAGELFF. Full variable domain (rest looked up from reference TRBV7-9 and TRBJ2-2): DTGVSQNPRHKITKRGQNVTFRCDPISEHNRLYWYRQTLGQGPEFLTYFQNEAQLEKSRLLSDRFSAERPKGSFSTLEIQRTEQGDSAMYLCASSPGDRVAGELFFGEGSRLTVL.